These 30 T cell receptor beta chains were sequenced from one sample in a study of CD8 T cells in ankylosing spondylitis. In TCRdb, the 5' RACE reads were re-called with MiXCR into one record per CDR3 protein. The sample lists about 240,000 distinct CDR3 sequences; 8.6% were seen once. Source material: blood, either unsorted or a sorted T cell fraction (not recorded which). These receptor sequences come from a male donor with ankylosing spondylitis or in good health (not recorded which).

This clonotype was seen a handful of times. The gene calls are TRBV7-3 and TRBJ2-7; a weak D match, TRBD1 (6 bases). CDR3 length: 15 residues. Germline lookup yields CDR1 SGHTA and CDR2 FQGTGA. Trimming removed 1 base from V and 3 bases from J, with 13 bases in between. For the CDR3, the DNA is TGTGCCAGCAGCTTAAGGGCAGGGGCAAACTACGAGCAGTACTTC. It translates to CASSLRAGANYEQYF.

CDR3 nucleotides: TGTGCCTGGAGTGTACAAGGGGCAGGTCGTTACTTC. Protein sequence: CAWSVQGAGRYF. The V gene is TRBV30, the J gene TRBJ2-4; tentatively, D is TRBD1 (5 bases). V lost 0 bases and J lost 16, with 16 bases in between. CDR1 GTSNPN and CDR2 SVGIG come from the germline V gene (reference sequence). The CDR3 contains 12 residues.

This clonotype was observed many times. The rearrangement links TRBV30 to TRBJ2-3; D may be TRBD2 (6 bases). The germline V gene has CDR1 GTSNPN and CDR2 SVGIG (reference sequence). The CDR3 is made up of 15 amino acids. With 8 bases removed from V and 0 bases from J, the gap between germline ends came to 18 bases. CDR3 residues: CALQTGDPSTDTQYF. The CDR3 DNA reads TGTGCCCTTCAGACGGGGGACCCTAGCACAGATACGCAGTATTTT. Filled out from reference TRBV30 and TRBJ2-3, the complete variable domain reads SQTIHQWPATLVQPVGSPLSLECTVEGTSNPNLYWYRQAAGRGLQLLFYSVGIGQISSEVPQNLSASRPQDRQFILSSKKLLLSDSGFYLCALQTGDPSTDTQYFGPGTRLTVL.

This clonotype has at least ten counts. V and J are TRBV20-1 and TRBJ2-6; D remains unclear. V was cut by 3 bases and J by 4 bases, with 10 bases left in between. The CDR3 totals 14 residues. The germline CDR1 and CDR2 sequences are DFQATT and SNEGSKA (reference sequence). The CDR3 region has the DNA TGCAGTGCTAGGGCCAGGTGGGGGGCCAACGTCCTGACTTTC. This translates into CSARARWGANVLTF.

This clonotype was seen many times. The gene calls are TRBV15 and TRBJ2-3, with D hard to call. Trimming removed 0 bases from V and 4 bases from J, with 8 bases in between. The CDR3 contains 14 residues. CDR1 and CDR2 from the germline V gene are LNHNV and YYDKDF (reference sequence). DNA for the CDR3: TGTGCCACCAGCAGAGATTTGATGGCAGATACGCAGTATTTT. Translated: CATSRDLMADTQYF.

This clonotype was seen many times. V usage is TRBV6-6 and J usage is TRBJ1-5, with D hard to call. The CDR3 is 13 residues long. CDR1 is MNHNY, CDR2 SVGAGI, per germline (reference sequence). V lost 5 bases and J 2 bases, leaving 7 bases between the germline ends. CDR3 in amino acids: CASSITGNQPQHF. The CDR3 DNA reads as TGTGCCAGCAGTATCACAGGCAATCAGCCCCAGCATTTT.

The V and J genes are TRBV11-1 and TRBJ2-2, with D possibly TRBD1 on 6 matching bases. Germline V gene lookup returns CDR1 SGHAT and CDR2 FQDESV (reference sequence). The CDR3 is 17 residues long. V lost 1 base to trimming and J lost 3 bases, with 15 bases between them. CDR3 protein: CASSLGGRGWDTGELFF. The CDR3 DNA is TGTGCCAGCAGCTTAGGAGGCAGGGGATGGGACACCGGGGAGCTGTTTTTT. The full variable domain, completed using reference TRBV11-1 and TRBJ2-2, is EAEVAQSPRYKITEKSQAVAFWCDPISGHATLYWYRQILGQGPELLVQFQDESVVDDSQLPKDRFSAERLKGVDSTLKIQPAELGDSAMYLCASSLGGRGWDTGELFFGEGSRLTVL.

This clonotype was seen many times. This chain joins TRBV5-6 and TRBJ1-4, with D perhaps TRBD1 (6 bases). The CDR3 contains 14 residues. V lost 0 bases and J 10 bases, leaving 13 bases between the germline ends. The germline CDR1 and CDR2 sequences are SGHDT and YYEEEE. CDR3 sequence: CASSLASGQGKLFF. The CDR3, as DNA: TGTGCCAGCAGCTTGGCCTCGGGACAAGGAAAACTGTTTTTT.

Ten or more counts support this clonotype. This rearrangement joins TRBV20-1 to TRBJ2-4, with unresolved D. Looked up from germline, CDR1 is DFQATT and CDR2 is SNEGSKA (reference sequence). This CDR3 spans 14 amino acids. V lost 5 bases and J 0 bases, leaving 11 bases between the germline ends. The CDR3: CSASDPLAKNIQYF. The CDR3 DNA is TGCAGTGCTTCGGACCCTCTAGCCAAAAACATTCAGTACTTC.

The sample holds many counts of this clonotype. The chain combines TRBV3-1 with TRBJ2-1; 7 nucleotides match TRBD2. The CDR3 spans 16 residues. The germline V gene encodes CDR1 LGHDT and CDR2 YNNKEL (reference sequence). V lost 0 bases and J lost 6; bases outside the gene matches: 8. CDR3 loop: CASSQDWAGVTNEQFF. Written as DNA, the CDR3 is TGTGCCAGCAGCCAAGACTGGGCGGGAGTCACCAATGAGCAGTTCTTC.

There are many counts of this clonotype. This chain connects TRBV20-1 to TRBJ2-7; 8 bases agree with TRBD1. This CDR3 is built from 14 residues. Per the germline V gene, CDR1 is DFQATT and CDR2 is SNEGSKA (reference sequence). V lost 5 bases to trimming and J lost 5 bases; unmatched junction nucleotides: 11. CDR3 sequence: CSAQDRTGSHEQYF. CDR3 bases: TGCAGTGCTCAAGATAGGACAGGGTCCCACGAGCAGTACTTC.

This clonotype was seen many times. The V gene is TRBV10-3, the J gene TRBJ2-1; TRBD2 matches 10 bases. Per germline, CDR1 ENHRY and CDR2 SYGVKD. The CDR3 is 15 residues long. The ends lost 2 bases at V and 4 bases at J; junction bases unmatched: 2. This CDR3 reads CAISEPGLAYNEQFF. DNA for the CDR3: TGTGCCATCAGTGAGCCGGGACTAGCGTACAATGAGCAGTTCTTC.

As concerns this clonotype: A much larger clone differs by one base, so this may be a read error. The chain carries TRBV5-1 and TRBJ1-2; D remains unclear. CDR1 is SGHRS, CDR2 YFSETQ, per germline. The CDR3 loop spans 14 amino acids. The V and J ends lost 4 bases and 3 bases respectively, with 13 bases between them. The CDR3 protein is CASSTVPTYYGYTF. In DNA, the CDR3 is TGCGCCAGCAGCACAGTCCCGACTTACTATGGCTACACCTTC.

This clonotype was seen many times. This rearrangement joins TRBV18 to TRBJ1-2; D is ambiguous. Germline V gene sequence: CDR1 KGHSH, CDR2 LQKENI. Trimming cost V 3 bases and J 8 bases, with 19 bases left between them. The CDR3 extends over 15 amino acids. DNA for the CDR3: TGTGCCAGCTCACCGTCAATCCAGGCCCTGAGGGGCTACACCTTC. Translating gives CASSPSIQALRGYTF.

This clonotype has a count of ten or more. J is TRBJ2-1 and V is TRBV2; D is perhaps TRBD2 (7 bases). Germline CDR1 SNHLY, CDR2 FYNNEI. This CDR3 is 16 amino acids long. V was clipped by 2 bases and J by 1 base, with 12 bases between them. The CDR3 sequence is CASSEWGGGSYNEQFF. The CDR3 DNA reads TGTGCCAGCAGTGAATGGGGAGGGGGATCCTACAATGAGCAGTTCTTC.

The chain carries TRBV5-1 and TRBJ2-3, with no clear D. This CDR3 region has 16 residues. CDR1 is SGHRS, CDR2 YFSETQ, per germline. The ends were cut back, 0 bases at V and 4 bases at J, with 15 bases in the middle. The CDR3 region is CASSLGDFLEADTQYF. DNA of the CDR3: TGCGCCAGCAGCTTGGGAGATTTTTTAGAGGCAGATACGCAGTATTTT.

This clonotype was seen many times. This chain links TRBV7-9 with TRBJ2-1; no firm D call. The V gene lost 11 bases and the J gene lost 8 bases, with 13 bases spanning the gap. This CDR3 is built from 11 residues. Germline CDR1 is SEHNR and CDR2 is FQNEAQ (reference sequence). CDR3 sequence: CASLGYDEQFF. CDR3 sequence (DNA): TGTGCCTCCTTAGGGTACGATGAGCAGTTCTTC.

The sample holds a few counts of this clonotype. The chain is built from TRBV30 and TRBJ1-1, with D unresolved. Germline CDR1 and CDR2: GTSNPN and SVGIG (reference sequence). Trimming stripped 2 bases from V and 4 bases from J, with 17 bases between. The CDR3 has 15 residues. In DNA, the CDR3 is TGTGCCTGGAGTTGGGGAACCGGACGGGGCACTGAAGCTTTCTTT. It specifies CAWSWGTGRGTEAFF.

Details on this clonotype: A much larger clonotype is one base distant, so this may be a read error. The chain carries TRBV30 and TRBJ2-2; D not resolved. The CDR3 spans 14 residues. Germline loops: CDR1 GTSNPN, CDR2 SVGIG (reference sequence). The DNA for the CDR3 is TGTCCCTGTGACAACGGAGAACCTACCGGGGAGCTGTTTTTT. It yields the protein CPCDNGEPTGELFF. The full variable domain, its missing parts supplied by reference TRBV30 and TRBJ2-2, is SQTIHQWPATLVQPVGSPLSLECTVEGTSNPNLYWYRQAAGRGLQLLFYSVGIGQISSEVPQNLSASRPQDRQFILSSKKLLLSDSGFYLCPCDNGEPTGELFFGEGSRLTVL.

The chain joins TRBV10-3 to TRBJ1-5, with 8 bases matching TRBD1. This CDR3 has 14 amino acids. Losses at the gene ends were 8 bases for V and 3 bases for J; bases not matched to a gene: 6. Germline-derived CDR1 and CDR2 are ENHRY and SYGVKD. CDR3 DNA sequence: TGTGCCATCGCAGGACAGGGCCCCAATCAGCCCCAGCATTTT. This codes for CAIAGQGPNQPQHF.

This clonotype was seen many times. The V gene is TRBV27, the J gene TRBJ2-1; 13 positions agree with TRBD2. V lost 4 bases to trimming and J lost 6 bases; unmatched junction nucleotides: 6. This CDR3 region has 16 residues. Germline assignment: CDR1 MNHEY and CDR2 SMNVEV (reference sequence). This chain's CDR3 is CASSSRLAGGSNEQFF. The DNA for the CDR3 is TGTGCCAGCAGTTCCCGACTAGCGGGAGGAAGCAATGAGCAGTTCTTC.

This clonotype has ten or more counts. The chain is built from TRBV12-3 or TRBV12-4 and TRBJ2-5; tentative D call: TRBD2 (6 bases). The CDR3 covers 14 residues. V was cut by 5 bases and J by 5 bases, with 15 bases left in between. The chain's CDR3 is CASSRRRGYETQYF. The CDR3 DNA follows: TGTGCCAGCAGTCGGAGGCGGGGTTACGAGACCCAGTACTTC.

The genes are TRBV5-1 and TRBJ2-7; 8 positions agree with TRBD1. Germline CDR1 SGHRS, CDR2 YFSETQ. Trimming removed 4 bases from V and 4 bases from J; junction bases left unmatched: 7. The length of the CDR3 is 14 residues. DNA for the CDR3: TGCGCCAGCAGCACGGGGACAGGCTATTACGAGCAGTACTTC. The encoded protein is CASSTGTGYYEQYF.

At least ten counts were recorded for this clonotype. The rearrangement links TRBV10-3 to TRBJ2-7, with D possibly being TRBD1 (6 bases). Trimming removed 2 bases from V and 4 bases from J, with 9 bases in between. Germline CDR1 ENHRY, CDR2 SYGVKD. The CDR3 is 13 amino acids. CDR3: CAISEPGQYEQYF. For the CDR3, the DNA is TGTGCCATCAGTGAGCCCGGACAGTACGAGCAGTACTTC.

In this sample, this clonotype turned up many times. The genes are TRBV5-1 and TRBJ1-2, with D perhaps TRBD1 (5 bases). Germline loops: CDR1 SGHRS, CDR2 YFSETQ. V shed 4 bases and J shed 6 bases, with 22 bases lying between them. This CDR3 comprises 16 residues. The DNA for the CDR3 is TGCGCCAGCAGCCCCCAGGGATACACTCAAGGGGATGGCTACACCTTC. This sequence encodes CASSPQGYTQGDGYTF. The variable domain in full, completed from reference TRBV5-1 and TRBJ1-2, reads KAGVTQTPRYLIKTRGQQVTLSCSPISGHRSVSWYQQTPGQGLQFLFEYFSETQRNKGNFPGRFSGRQFSNSRSEMNVSTLELGDSALYLCASSPQGYTQGDGYTFGSGTRLTVV.

This clonotype was found many times. J is TRBJ2-3 and V is TRBV4-3; 9 bases fit TRBD2. Germline assignment: CDR1 LGHNA and CDR2 YSLEER. The CDR3 has 15 amino acids. The ends lost 4 bases at V and 4 bases at J; junction bases unmatched: 6. The CDR3 nucleotides read TGCGCCAGCAGCCCGATAGCGGGAGCGCCAGATACGCAGTATTTT. This translates into CASSPIAGAPDTQYF.

This clonotype was counted ten times or more. The genes are TRBV6-2 or TRBV6-3 and TRBJ2-3, with unresolved D. The length of the CDR3 is 16 residues. The germline V and J ends were trimmed by 2 bases and 0 bases, with 12 bases remaining between them. Germline-derived CDR1 and CDR2 are MNHEY and SVGEGT. Here the CDR3 reads CASSYVGSTSTDTQYF. The CDR3 nucleotides read TGTGCCAGCAGTTACGTTGGGTCAACTAGCACAGATACGCAGTATTTT.

This clonotype was counted ten times or more. This sequence joins TRBV13 and TRBJ2-1; D may correspond to TRBD1 or TRBD2 (5 bases each). Per the germline V gene, CDR1 is PRHDT and CDR2 is FYEKMQ (reference sequence). The CDR3 is made up of 16 amino acids. The V gene lost 2 bases and the J gene lost 6 bases, with 17 bases spanning the gap. The CDR3 region has the DNA TGTGCCAGCAGCTTACGCCGGGGCGTTAAGAGCAATGAGCAGTTCTTC. Translated, it gives CASSLRRGVKSNEQFF. Full variable domain (outside the CDR3, taken from reference TRBV13 and TRBJ2-1): AAGVIQSPRHLIKEKRETATLKCYPIPRHDTVYWYQQGPGQDPQFLISFYEKMQSDKGSIPDRFSAQQFSDYHSELNMSSLELGDSALYFCASSLRRGVKSNEQFFGPGTRLTVL.

The genes are TRBV30 and TRBJ2-7, with D unresolved. The CDR3 is made up of 11 amino acids. V was pared by 0 bases and J by 6 bases, with 6 bases between. From germline, CDR1 is GTSNPN and CDR2 SVGIG (reference sequence). Here the CDR3 reads CAWSVGSEQYF. The CDR3 region has the DNA TGTGCCTGGAGTGTGGGAAGCGAGCAGTACTTC. Using reference TRBV30 and TRBJ2-7 for the parts outside the CDR3, the full variable domain is SQTIHQWPATLVQPVGSPLSLECTVEGTSNPNLYWYRQAAGRGLQLLFYSVGIGQISSEVPQNLSASRPQDRQFILSSKKLLLSDSGFYLCAWSVGSEQYFGPGTRLTVT.

This clonotype was seen ten or more times. CDR3 DNA sequence: TGTGCCAGCAGTTTATCGAATGATGCCTTGAGCTCCTACAATGAGCAGTTCTTC. It codes for CASSLSNDALSSYNEQFF. The chain carries TRBV27 and TRBJ2-1, with D uncertain. CDR1 is MNHEY and CDR2 is SMNVEV in the germline V gene (reference sequence). V was pared by 0 bases and J by 0 bases, with 15 bases between. The CDR3 runs 18 residues.